These T cell receptor beta chains were read from a single sample in a study of response to subunit inactivated influenza vaccine. From the RT-PCR reads, TCRdb called clonotypes with MiXCR, one entry per CDR3 protein. The sample gives around 650,000 distinct CDR3 sequences, approximately 15% of which show up once; roughly 12% is in the top ten. The source was PBMCs from blood, collected approximately 12 days after vaccination. Receptor source: a man over 45 who received an inactivated influenza vaccine. Each CDR3 is given with its conserved first and last residue. D genes are given only for firm matches. The listing skips clone size in some rows; elsewhere it reads once, few, many or a size class.

NA 15 TRBJ2-7 TRBV4-2 TRBD1 TGTGCCAGCAGCCAAGCTAGCAGGGGGCTCTACGAGCAGTACTTC CASSQASRGLYEQYF
few 16 TRBJ2-2 TRBV29-1 NA TGCAGCGTGGGCGCAGGGGCCCACGCGAACACCGGGGAGCTGTTTTTT CSVGAGAHANTGELFF
NA 12 TRBJ1-1 TRBV12-3/TRBV12-4 NA TGTGCCAGCAGTCCGACCTGGGGTGAAGCTTTCTTT CASSPTWGEAFF
NA 14 TRBJ1-1 TRBV3-1 NA TGTGCCAGCAGCCAAGGAACCGGCTCCTCTGAAGCTTTCTTT CASSQGTGSSEAFF
many 16 TRBJ2-1 TRBV7-9 TRBD2 TGTGCCAGCAGCCCGACCTCTAGCGGGGGGGCAGGTGAGCAGTTCTTC CASSPTSSGGAGEQFF
few 14 TRBJ2-2 TRBV20-1 TRBD2 TGCAGTGCTAGGGGGACTAGCGGGAGAAGGGAGCTGTTTTTT CSARGTSGRRELFF
NA 16 TRBJ2-7 TRBV5-6 TRBD2 TGTGCCAGCACCTTGATGGGACTAGTGAATCTCCACGAGCAGTACTTC CASTLMGLVNLHEQYF
NA 13 TRBJ2-1 TRBV7-9 NA TGTGCCAGCAGCTTACCGGAGGCAGGTGAGCAGTTCTTC CASSLPEAGEQFF
few 15 TRBJ2-5 TRBV5-1 NA TGCGCCAGCAGCTTGGCCGGGCAGGGGCAAGAGACCCAGTACTTC CASSLAGQGQETQYF
few 15 TRBJ2-7 TRBV7-2 NA TGTGCCAGCAGCTTAGAAGCGCACCAAATCTACGAGCAGTACTTC CASSLEAHQIYEQYF
few 16 TRBJ2-7 TRBV19 NA TGTGCCAGTAGTATCTTCTACCCAGGGACCTTCTACGAGCAGTACTTC CASSIFYPGTFYEQYF
few 15 TRBJ2-1 TRBV7-9 NA TGTGCCAGCAGCTTACTAGCCGGGAGTCAGAGTGAGCAGTTCTTC CASSLLAGSQSEQFF
NA 16 TRBJ2-3 TRBV28 TRBD2 TGTGCCAGCAGCCCAGCGAGCGGGGGGGCCTTGGATACGCAGTATTTT CASSPASGGALDTQYF
NA 12 TRBJ2-1 TRBV5-1 NA TGCGCCAGCAGCGGTGGGGTAGGTGAGCAGTTCTTC CASSGGVGEQFF
NA 15 TRBJ2-1 TRBV5-1 TRBD2 TGCGCCAGCAGCTTGAATAGCGGGGGATACAATGAGCAGTTCTTC CASSLNSGGYNEQFF
few 15 TRBJ2-2 TRBV7-2 NA TGTGCCAGCAGGACGGCGGGGACCAACACCGGGGAGCTGTTTTTT CASRTAGTNTGELFF
few 15 TRBJ1-5 TRBV7-2 NA TGTGCCAGCAGCTTAGAGTGGGGGAACAATCAGCCCCAGCATTTT CASSLEWGNNQPQHF
NA 13 TRBJ1-5 TRBV20-1 NA TGCAGTGCTAGGAGCAGGGTTAATCAGCCCCAGCATTTT CSARSRVNQPQHF
NA 13 TRBJ2-7 TRBV20-1 TRBD1 TGCAGTGCTAGGACAGGGAGCAGGTACGAGCAGTACTTC CSARTGSRYEQYF
NA 13 TRBJ2-7 TRBV29-1 NA TGCAGCGTTGATGGGGACTCGTCCTACGAGCAGTACTTC CSVDGDSSYEQYF
few 12 TRBJ2-5 TRBV7-2 NA TGTGCCAGCAGCTTACGAAGTGGGGCCCAGTACTTC CASSLRSGAQYF
NA 19 TRBJ2-1 TRBV27 TRBD2 TGTGCCAGCAGTTCCCAGGGACTAGCGAGCCCCATGTTTGGGAATGAGCAGTTCTTC CASSSQGLASPMFGNEQFF
few 14 TRBJ1-1 TRBV9 NA TGTGCCAGCAGCGTAGACTGGGCGGGCACTGAAGCTTTCTTT CASSVDWAGTEAFF
few 15 TRBJ2-7 TRBV3-1 TRBD2 TGTGCCAGCAGCCAAAGACTAGCGGAGACCTACGAGCAGTACTTC CASSQRLAETYEQYF
NA 12 TRBJ1-2 TRBV29-1 NA TGCAGCGTTACGGCAACAGGGTGGGGCTACACCTTC CSVTATGWGYTF
few 14 TRBJ2-5 TRBV28 NA TGTGCCAGCAGTTTTCTTACTGGGGTGGAGACCCAGTACTTC CASSFLTGVETQYF
few 14 TRBJ2-1 TRBV5-1 TRBD2 TGCGCCAGCAGCTTGTCTAGCGGGGCCTATGAGCAGTTCTTC CASSLSSGAYEQFF
NA 17 TRBJ2-3 TRBV18 NA TGTGCCAGCTCACCAACAATCGAGTTCCTTAGCACAGATACGCAGTATTTT CASSPTIEFLSTDTQYF
few 12 TRBJ1-1 TRBV7-9 NA TGTGCCAGCAGCTCAGTCGTTACTGAAGCTTTCTTT CASSSVVTEAFF
few 15 TRBJ2-1 TRBV28 TRBD2 TGTGCCAGCAGAACCGGGACTAGCGGCAACAATGAGCAGTTCTTC CASRTGTSGNNEQFF
NA 13 TRBJ2-3 TRBV24-1 NA TGTGCCACCAGTTACACCGCCTCAGATACGCAGTATTTT CATSYTASDTQYF
many 16 TRBJ2-7 TRBV28 TRBD2 TGTGCCAGCAGTATCTCGACTAGCGGGGACTCCTACGAGCAGTACTTC CASSISTSGDSYEQYF
NA 13 TRBJ1-2 TRBV6-1 NA TGTGCCAGCAGCCCGCAAGGGGAACCTGGCTACACCTTC CASSPQGEPGYTF
NA 17 TRBJ1-2 TRBV6-2/TRBV6-3 TRBD1 TGTGCCAGCAGTTACCCCAACCGGGACAGGGTAAACTATGGCTACACCTTC CASSYPNRDRVNYGYTF
NA 13 TRBJ2-1 TRBV6-5 NA TGTGCCAGCAGTTACCGGGGAATGGATGAGCAGTTCTTC CASSYRGMDEQFF
many 15 TRBJ2-1 TRBV27 TRBD1 TGTGCCAGCAGTCCCGGGACAGGGGGCTACAATGAGCAGTTCTTC CASSPGTGGYNEQFF
NA 16 TRBJ2-4 TRBV5-4 NA TGTGCCAGCAGCTTGGCCGGAGCGGAAGCCAAAAACATTCAGTACTTC CASSLAGAEAKNIQYF
few 15 TRBJ1-1 TRBV4-1 NA TGCGCCAGCAGCCAAGTTTGGCGGGAGAACACTGAAGCTTTCTTT CASSQVWRENTEAFF
NA 14 TRBJ2-5 TRBV20-1 TRBD2 TGCAGTGCTAGAGCGGGGGGGCCTCAAGAGACCCAGTACTTC CSARAGGPQETQYF
NA 14 TRBJ2-1 TRBV20-1 TRBD2 TGCAGTGCTAGAGTCGGGGGGGGCTACAATGAGCAGTTCTTC CSARVGGGYNEQFF
many 12 TRBJ2-5 TRBV20-1 TRBD2 TGCAGTGCGCGGACTAGCATCGAGACCCAGTACTTC CSARTSIETQYF
many 16 TRBJ2-1 TRBV5-1 NA TGCGCCAGCAGCTTGGAGGGGACACTGGGGAACAATGAGCAGTTCTTC CASSLEGTLGNNEQFF
few 12 TRBJ2-1 TRBV11-3 NA TGTGCCAGCAGCCGGGTCGACGGTGAGCAGTTCTTC CASSRVDGEQFF
NA 18 TRBJ2-5 TRBV6-1 NA TGTGCCAGCAGACAAGGGGCCGGACGTCTCCGGGCCCAAGAGACCCAGTACTTC CASRQGAGRLRAQETQYF
many 18 TRBJ2-7 TRBV4-3 TRBD2 TGCGCCAGCAGCCAAGAATGGGGATTGGCTAGCGGGAGCTACGAGCAGTACTTC CASSQEWGLASGSYEQYF
NA 15 TRBJ1-3 TRBV7-9 NA TGTGCCAGCAGCAGGGACTGGAGCTCTGGAAACACCATATATTTT CASSRDWSSGNTIYF
NA 12 TRBJ2-1 TRBV12-3/TRBV12-4 TRBD1 TGTGCCAGCAGGGGACAGCGCAATGAGCAGTTCTTC CASRGQRNEQFF
many 14 TRBJ1-1 TRBV5-1 TRBD1 TGCGCCAGCAGCTTGAGGGGGCGGGACACTGAAGCTTTCTTT CASSLRGRDTEAFF
few 13 TRBJ2-5 TRBV10-3 NA TGTGCCATCAAAAAGGACAGCCAAGAGACCCAGTACTTC CAIKKDSQETQYF